This TCR beta chain was sequenced during a study of T cells after somatic rescue of genetic block. The germline CDR1 and CDR2 sequences are SGDLS and YYNGEE. This CDR3 comprises 12 residues. V was trimmed by 0 bases and J by 6 bases, leaving 6 bases between them. The repertoire was sequenced with immunoSEQ multiplex PCR; TCRdb's copy has only in-frame clones and lacks some. The sample comprises around 52,000 clones, about 96% of which are singletons, and around 0.083% rests with the top ten. The specimen sequenced was peripheral blood mononuclear cells (PBMCs). The TCR originated in a child in the first two years of life. The chain has TRBV9 and TRBJ1-2, with TRBD1 as a possible D gene (6 bases). CDR3 protein: CASSVEGDGYTF. As DNA, the CDR3 is TGTGCCAGCAGCGTAGAGGGGGATGGCTACACCTTC.